The 21 T cell receptor beta chains below were found in one sample sequenced in a study of blood T cell repertoires in COVID-19 (TCRdb year 2020). Library creation used the immunoSEQ multiplex PCR assay. The immuneACCESS repertoire file appears here via TCRdb, limited to in-frame rearrangements. These files lack a portion of the clones; in checked studies, under half of the deficit traces to unresolved V genes, and the cause of the others is not known. Across this sample there are 450,000 to 500,000 clones, with around nine tenths seen only once. The ten largest clonotypes hold approximately 8.3% of the sample. The specimen sequenced was PBMCs or T cells enriched from blood (not recorded which). These receptor sequences come from an older woman who had recovered from COVID-19.

This chain links TRBV10-3 with TRBJ1-2; TRBD1 agrees at 8 bases. Unmatched junction bases numbered 5, after V lost 7 bases and J lost 4 bases. Germline CDR1 reads ENHRY; CDR2 reads SYGVKD. This CDR3 spans 13 amino acids. The CDR3 DNA reads as TGTGCCATCAACGCAGGGGGCCTCTATGGCTACACCTTC. Amino acids: CAINAGGLYGYTF.

V gene TRBV28 combines with J gene TRBJ2-7, with a weak D call TRBD1 (5 bases). V lost 5 bases and J 0 bases, leaving 20 bases between the germline ends. The CDR3 is made up of 17 amino acids. CDR1 and CDR2 from the germline V gene are MDHEN and SYDVKM. The CDR3 DNA sequence: TGTGCCAGCAGTGGATCGGCAGGGTTCCTAGGCTCCTACGAGCAGTACGTC. Protein product: CASSGSAGFLGSYEQYV.

The CDR3 loop reads CASSQDLRTGPEQYV. CDR3 DNA sequence: TGTGCCAGCAGCCAAGATCTTCGGACAGGGCCCGAGCAGTACGTC. V is TRBV3-1 (or the pseudogene TRBV3-2) and J is TRBJ2-7; 8 bases line up with TRBD1. Germline V gene sequence: CDR1 LGHDT, CDR2 YNNKEL (reference sequence). This CDR3 is built from 15 residues. J was trimmed by 6 bases and V by 0 bases; bases with no gene match: 7.

This chain joins TRBV19 and TRBJ2-2; D perhaps matches TRBD1 (5 bases). V lost 4 bases and J lost 4, with 13 bases in between. The CDR3 totals 15 residues. CDR1 and CDR2 from the germline V gene are LNHDA and SQIVND (reference sequence). Written as DNA, the CDR3 is TGTGCCAGTAGTACTGGGGCAGGCGTCACCGGGGAGCTGTTTTTT. Translation gives CASSTGAGVTGELFF.

This clone was observed a few times. The chain employs TRBV9 and TRBJ1-2; 9 nucleotides line up with TRBD1. V was pared by 3 bases and J by 0 bases, with 6 bases of the junction left unmatched. The CDR3 consists of 16 residues. Germline V lookup: CDR1 SGDLS, CDR2 YYNGEE. The CDR3: CASSANRGLTNYGYTF. The CDR3 DNA follows: TGTGCCAGCAGCGCGAACAGGGGGCTGACTAACTATGGCTACACCTTC. The variable domain in full, with the rest retrieved from reference TRBV9 and TRBJ1-2, is DSGVTQTPKHLITATGQRVTLRCSPRSGDLSVYWYQQSLDQGLQFLIQYYNGEERAKGNILERFSAQQFPDLHSELNLSSLELGDSALYFCASSANRGLTNYGYTFGSGTRLTVV.

The gene calls are TRBV7-2 and TRBJ2-2; TRBD1 aligns across 8 bases. V lost 5 bases to trimming and J lost 7 bases; unmatched junction nucleotides: 3. This CDR3 region has 13 residues. Germline lookup yields CDR1 SGHTA and CDR2 FQGNSA. The CDR3 protein is CASSRQGIGELFF. CDR3 nucleotides: TGTGCCAGCAGCAGACAGGGGATCGGGGAGCTGTTTTTT.

The rearrangement uses TRBV3-1 (or the pseudogene TRBV3-2) and TRBJ2-7; TRBD2 aligns across 8 bases. CDR3 length: 15 amino acids. Looked up from germline, CDR1 is LGHDT and CDR2 is YNNKEL (reference sequence). J gave up 5 bases and V 4 bases, and 10 bases lay outside the gene matches. The CDR3 loop is CASSPRGGGGDEQYF. The CDR3 nucleotides are TGTGCCAGCAGCCCCCGGGGGGGCGGAGGGGACGAGCAGTACTTC.

The chain carries TRBV19 and TRBJ1-4, with 7 bases matching TRBD1. Germline V lookup: CDR1 LNHDA, CDR2 SQIVND (reference sequence). V lost 9 bases, J lost 2 bases, and 12 bases stayed unmatched. This CDR3 spans 16 amino acids. CDR3 sequence (DNA): TGTGCCAGCAGCCGTTCCACAGGGGTGACTAATGAAAAACTGTTTTTT. Translation gives CASSRSTGVTNEKLFF.

Worth noting for this clone: This may stem from a read error, because a much larger clone lies one nucleotide away. The V and J genes are TRBV7-8 and TRBJ1-5, with no clear D. Germline CDR1 SGHVS, CDR2 FQNEAQ. There are 13 residues in the CDR3. Trimming removed 3 bases at V and 3 bases at J, with 6 bases between. CDR3 sequence (DNA): TGTGCCAGCAGCTTTTACAACAATCAGCCCCAGCATTTT. This encodes CASSFYNNQPQHF.

In this sample, this clone turned up once. The chain recombines TRBV2 with TRBJ2-1, with TRBD2 matching 10 bases. The ends lost 2 bases at V and 3 bases at J; junction bases unmatched: 13. Germline values: CDR1 SNHLY, CDR2 FYNNEI. The CDR3 runs 19 residues. CDR3 DNA sequence: TGTGCCAGCAGTGAAAAGATCCTCCTAGCGGGGGCCGACTACAATGAGCAGTTCTTC. It encodes CASSEKILLAGADYNEQFF.

As DNA, the CDR3 is TGTGCCAGTAATCCCGGGACAGGGGTTAATTCACCCCTCCACTTT. Protein product: CASNPGTGVNSPLHF. The chain links TRBV19 to TRBJ1-6, with 10 positions matching TRBD1. The CDR3 is 15 amino acids. After removal of 7 bases from V and 6 bases from J, the junction contained 6 bases not matched to a gene. Germline CDR1 LNHDA, CDR2 SQIVND (reference sequence).

The V and J genes are TRBV14 and TRBJ1-1; TRBD1 is a possible D gene (5 bases). The CDR3 consists of 14 residues. The V end lost 1 base, the J end lost 7 bases, and 13 bases lay between the germline ends. CDR1 and CDR2 from the germline V gene are SGHDN and FVKESK. CDR3 sequence (DNA): TGTGCCAGCAGCCAAGTGGGGGGGAGCTTTGAAGCTTTCTTT. It codes for CASSQVGGSFEAFF.

In this sample, this clone turned up once. This rearrangement joins TRBV28 to TRBJ1-3; TRBD1 might be the D (6 bases). CDR3 length: 17 amino acids. V was pared by 3 bases and J by 0 bases, with 15 bases between. In germline, CDR1 is MDHEN, CDR2 SYDVKM. CDR3 region: CASSLGVDRPSGNTIYF. The CDR3 DNA sequence: TGTGCCAGCAGTTTGGGAGTCGACAGGCCCTCTGGAAACACCATATATTTT.

This clone was counted a single time. The chain is built from TRBV5-4 and TRBJ2-3, with 8 bases identical to TRBD2. J gave up 6 bases and V 2 bases, and 5 bases lay outside the gene matches. Germline CDR1 is SGHNT and CDR2 is YYREEE (reference sequence). CDR3 length: 14 residues. As DNA, the CDR3 is TGTGCCAGCAGCTTACGCCGGGAGGGGGATACGCAGTATTTT. Translated, it gives CASSLRREGDTQYF.

The chain has TRBV27 and TRBJ2-1; weak D call: TRBD1 (7 bases). The germline V gene encodes CDR1 MNHEY and CDR2 SMNVEV (reference sequence). The CDR3 loop spans 17 amino acids. The V and J ends lost 8 bases and 9 bases respectively, with 29 bases between them. The CDR3 spells CASRVPWDSGPRVEQFF. The DNA of the CDR3 is TGTGCCAGCCGGGTGCCCTGGGACAGCGGGCCCAGGGTTGAGCAGTTCTTC.

The rearrangement uses TRBV5-6 and TRBJ2-2, with 8 bases lining up with TRBD2. V gave up 0 bases and J gave up 0 bases; unmatched junction bases: 4. Per the germline V gene, CDR1 is SGHDT and CDR2 is YYEEEE. The CDR3 loop spans 17 amino acids. CDR3: CASSLGSGKANTGELFF. CDR3 DNA sequence: TGTGCCAGCAGCTTGGGTAGCGGGAAGGCGAACACCGGGGAGCTGTTTTTT.

This chain links TRBV24-1 with TRBJ2-7; D not certain. V was pared by 2 bases and J by 9 bases, with 19 bases between. The CDR3 is 15 amino acids. Germline CDR1 and CDR2: KGHDR and SFDVKD. CDR3 coding DNA: TGTGCCACCAGTGATTCTTTAGATCCCCCCTTCGTGCAGTACTTC. This codes for CATSDSLDPPFVQYF.

DNA of the CDR3: TGTGCCAGCAGCCCGGGGGGGGGCGGATACAATGAGCAGTTCTTC. Translated: CASSPGGGGYNEQFF. V gene TRBV11-2 combines with J gene TRBJ2-1, with 8 positions matching TRBD2. V shed 5 bases and J 4 bases; nucleotides not matched to a gene: 7. CDR3 length: 15 amino acids. CDR1 and CDR2 (germline): SGHAT, FQNNGV.

This chain connects TRBV10-3 to TRBJ2-7; D might be TRBD2 (7 bases). Germline CDR1 reads ENHRY; CDR2 reads SYGVKD. V was trimmed by 0 bases and J by 6 bases, leaving 12 bases between them. The CDR3 has 14 residues. Here the CDR3 reads CAISESGGALEQYF. In DNA form, the CDR3 reads TGTGCCATCAGTGAGTCTGGGGGGGCACTCGAGCAGTACTTC.

V usage is TRBV6-5 and J usage is TRBJ1-1, with TRBD1 matching 10 bases. V lost 8 bases and J lost 5; bases outside the gene matches: 11. Germline values: CDR1 MNHEY, CDR2 SVGAGI. The CDR3 contains 15 residues. CDR3 sequence: CASPKTGTGVTEAFF. The CDR3 nucleotides read TGTGCCAGCCCGAAAACCGGGACAGGGGTAACTGAAGCTTTCTTT.

This sequence joins TRBV6-2 or TRBV6-3 and TRBJ2-3; 7 bases are shared with TRBD2. This CDR3 spans 16 amino acids. Germline loops: CDR1 MNHEY, CDR2 SVGEGT. V shed 0 bases and J 2 bases; nucleotides not matched to a gene: 5. The DNA of the CDR3 is TGTGCCAGCAGTTACTCGGGTCTAGCGGCCACAGATACGCAGTATTTT. This encodes CASSYSGLAATDTQYF.